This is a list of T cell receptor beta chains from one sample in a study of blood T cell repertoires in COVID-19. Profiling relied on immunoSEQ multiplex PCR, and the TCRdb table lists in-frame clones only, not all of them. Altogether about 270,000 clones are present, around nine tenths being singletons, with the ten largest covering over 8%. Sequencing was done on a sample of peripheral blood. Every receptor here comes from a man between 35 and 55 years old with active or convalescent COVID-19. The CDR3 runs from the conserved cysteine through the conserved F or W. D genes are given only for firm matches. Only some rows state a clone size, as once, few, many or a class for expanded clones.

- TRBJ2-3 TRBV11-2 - CASSPRLRQLADTQYF TGTGCCAGCAGCCCTAGACTACGGCAATTGGCGGATACGCAGTATTTT
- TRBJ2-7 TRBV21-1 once CASSKSERTGGWCEQYF TGTGCCAGCAGCAAAAGTGAGCGGACAGGGGGCTGGTGCGAGCAGTACTTC
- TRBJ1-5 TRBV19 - CASSYRQALEPQHF TGTGCCAGTAGTTACAGACAGGCTCTGGAGCCCCAGCATTTT
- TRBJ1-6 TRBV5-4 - CASSLQGGKAPLHF TGTGCCAGCAGCTTGCAGGGAGGAAAAGCACCCCTCCACTTT
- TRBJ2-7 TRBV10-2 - CASSLGGISYEQYF TGCGCCAGCAGTCTGGGGGGTATTTCCTACGAGCAGTACTTC
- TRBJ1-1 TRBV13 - CASSLGENTEAFF TGTGCCAGCAGCTTGGGAGAAAACACTGAAGCTTTCTTT
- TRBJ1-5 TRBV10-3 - CATRDNRHGQPQHF TGTGCCACCCGGGACAATCGGCATGGGCAGCCCCAGCATTTT
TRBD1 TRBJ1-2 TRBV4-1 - CASSHRNINGQEEFYGYTF TGCGCCAGCAGCCACAGAAATATTAACGGACAGGAAGAATTCTATGGCTACACCTTC
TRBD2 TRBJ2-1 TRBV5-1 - CASSEGLAGAGEQFF TGCGCCAGCAGCGAGGGACTAGCGGGAGCTGGTGAGCAGTTCTTC
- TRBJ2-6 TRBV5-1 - CASSLTGGANVLTF TGCGCCAGCAGCTTAACCGGGGGGGCCAACGTCCTGACTTTC
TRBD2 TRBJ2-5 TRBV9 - CASSAFSSGGPQYF TGTGCCAGCAGCGCCTTCTCTAGCGGCGGGCCCCAGTACTTC
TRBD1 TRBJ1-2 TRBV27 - CASSLGTGGFNYGYTF TGTGCCAGCAGTTTAGGGACAGGGGGGTTTAACTATGGCTACACCTTC
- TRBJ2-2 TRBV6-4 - CASRDWTGGAGELFF TGTGCCAGCAGAGATTGGACAGGAGGGGCCGGGGAGCTGTTTTTT
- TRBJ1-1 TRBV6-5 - CASSPLLITEAFF TGTGCCAGCTCTCCCTTGCTAATTACTGAAGCTTTCTTT
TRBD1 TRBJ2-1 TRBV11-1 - CASRPLGQSHEQFF TGTGCCAGCAGACCTTTGGGACAGTCGCATGAGCAGTTCTTC